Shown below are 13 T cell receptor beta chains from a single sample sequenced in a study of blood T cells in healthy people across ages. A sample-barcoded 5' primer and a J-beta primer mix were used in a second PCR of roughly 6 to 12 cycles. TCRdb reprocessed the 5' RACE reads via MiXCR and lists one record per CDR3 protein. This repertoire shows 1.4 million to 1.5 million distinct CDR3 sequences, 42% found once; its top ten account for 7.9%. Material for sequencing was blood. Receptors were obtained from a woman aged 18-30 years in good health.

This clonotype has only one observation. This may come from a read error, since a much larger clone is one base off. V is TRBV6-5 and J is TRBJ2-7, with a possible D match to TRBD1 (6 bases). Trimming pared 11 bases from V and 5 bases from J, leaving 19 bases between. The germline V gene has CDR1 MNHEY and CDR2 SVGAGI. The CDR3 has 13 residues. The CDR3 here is CADIPPGVDEQYF. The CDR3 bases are TGTGCCGACATACCCCCAGGGGTGGACGAGCAGTACTTC.

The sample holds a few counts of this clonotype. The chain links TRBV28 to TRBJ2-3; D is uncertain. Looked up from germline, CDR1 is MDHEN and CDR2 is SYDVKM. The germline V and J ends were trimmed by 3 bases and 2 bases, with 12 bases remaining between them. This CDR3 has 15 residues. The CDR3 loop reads CASSLVFGATDTQYF. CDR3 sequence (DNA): TGTGCCAGCAGTTTGGTATTCGGAGCCACAGATACGCAGTATTTT.

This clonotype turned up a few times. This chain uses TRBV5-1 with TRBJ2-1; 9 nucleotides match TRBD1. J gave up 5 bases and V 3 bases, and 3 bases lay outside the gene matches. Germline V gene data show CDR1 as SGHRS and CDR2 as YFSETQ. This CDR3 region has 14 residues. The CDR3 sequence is CASSWGQGNNEQFF. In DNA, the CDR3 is TGCGCCAGCAGCTGGGGACAGGGTAACAATGAGCAGTTCTTC.

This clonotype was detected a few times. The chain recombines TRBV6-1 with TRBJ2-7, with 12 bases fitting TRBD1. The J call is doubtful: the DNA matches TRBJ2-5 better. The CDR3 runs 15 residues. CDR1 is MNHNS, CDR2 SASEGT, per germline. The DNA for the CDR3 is TGTGCCAGCAAGAAAGGGACAGGGGGCTTGGAGACCCAGTACTTC. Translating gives CASKKGTGGLETQYF.

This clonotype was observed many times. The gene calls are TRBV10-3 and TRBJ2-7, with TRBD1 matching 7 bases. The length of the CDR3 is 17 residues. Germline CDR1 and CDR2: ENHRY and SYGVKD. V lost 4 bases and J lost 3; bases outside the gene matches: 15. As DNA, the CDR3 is TGTGCCATCAGTGGACAGGGTAGGACCCTCAGTCTCTACGAGCAGTACTTC. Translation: CAISGQGRTLSLYEQYF.

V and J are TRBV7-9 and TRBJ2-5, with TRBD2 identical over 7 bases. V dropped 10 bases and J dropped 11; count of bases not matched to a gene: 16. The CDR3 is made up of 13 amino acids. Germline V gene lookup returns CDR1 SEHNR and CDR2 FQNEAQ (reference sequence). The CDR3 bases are TGTGCCACCGCGGGGGACTGGTACAATGAGCAGTACTTC. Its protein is CATAGDWYNEQYF.

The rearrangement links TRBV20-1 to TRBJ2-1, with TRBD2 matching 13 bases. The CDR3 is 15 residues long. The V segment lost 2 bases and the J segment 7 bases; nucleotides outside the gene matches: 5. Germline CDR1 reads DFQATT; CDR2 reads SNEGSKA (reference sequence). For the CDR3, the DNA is TGCAGTGCTAGAACACTAGCGGGAGGGTGGAATGAGCAGTTCTTC. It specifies CSARTLAGGWNEQFF.

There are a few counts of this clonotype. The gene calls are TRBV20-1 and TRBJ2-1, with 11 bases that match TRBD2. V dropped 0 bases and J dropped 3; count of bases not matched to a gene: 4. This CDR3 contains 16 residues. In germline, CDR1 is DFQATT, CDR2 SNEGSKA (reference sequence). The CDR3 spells CSARDPSGGLYNEQFF. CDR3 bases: TGCAGTGCTAGAGATCCTAGCGGGGGGCTCTACAATGAGCAGTTCTTC.

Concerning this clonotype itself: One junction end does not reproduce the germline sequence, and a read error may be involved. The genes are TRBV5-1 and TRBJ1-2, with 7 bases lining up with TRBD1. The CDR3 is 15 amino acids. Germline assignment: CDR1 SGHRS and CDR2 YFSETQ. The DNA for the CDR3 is TGCGCCAGCAGCTACGAGACAGGGTCCAACTATGGCTACATCTTC. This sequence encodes CASSYETGSNYGYIF.

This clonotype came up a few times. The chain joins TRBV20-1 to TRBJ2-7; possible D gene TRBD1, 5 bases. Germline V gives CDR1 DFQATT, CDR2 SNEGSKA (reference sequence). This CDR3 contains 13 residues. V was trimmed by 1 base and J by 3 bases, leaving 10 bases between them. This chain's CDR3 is CSARGQGYYEQYF. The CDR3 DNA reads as TGCAGTGCTAGAGGGCAGGGATACTACGAGCAGTACTTC.

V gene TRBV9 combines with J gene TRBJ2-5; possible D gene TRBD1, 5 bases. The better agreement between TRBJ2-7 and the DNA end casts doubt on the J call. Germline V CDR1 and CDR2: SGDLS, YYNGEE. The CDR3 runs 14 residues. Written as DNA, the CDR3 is TGTGCCAGCAGCGTAGTCACAGGAGCCTACGAGCAGTACTTC. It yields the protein CASSVVTGAYEQYF.

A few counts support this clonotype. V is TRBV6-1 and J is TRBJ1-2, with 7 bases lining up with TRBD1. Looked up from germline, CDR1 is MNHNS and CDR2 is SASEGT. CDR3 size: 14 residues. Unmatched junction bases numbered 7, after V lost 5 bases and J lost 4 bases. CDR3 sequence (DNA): TGTGCCAGCAGTACTGCGGGACAGATCTATGGCTACACCTTC. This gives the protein CASSTAGQIYGYTF.

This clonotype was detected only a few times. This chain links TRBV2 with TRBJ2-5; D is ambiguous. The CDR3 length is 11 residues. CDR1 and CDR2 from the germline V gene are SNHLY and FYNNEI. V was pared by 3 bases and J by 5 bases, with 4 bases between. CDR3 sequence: CASSEFETQYF. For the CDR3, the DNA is TGTGCCAGCAGTGAGTTTGAGACCCAGTACTTC.